Below, 18 T cell receptor beta chains from the same sample are listed, as sequenced in a study of blood T cell repertoires in COVID-19. Assay: immunoSEQ multiplex PCR; the TCRdb copy retains only in-frame clones and omits some. The table records some 120,000 clones, roughly 79% of them present only once. Source material: peripheral blood. The origin of the receptors is a human donor in a cohort sampled during active COVID-19.

This clone was seen a few times. V is TRBV19 and J is TRBJ1-1, with TRBD1 as a possible D gene (5 bases). V lost 4 bases and J 1 base, leaving 7 bases between the germline ends. The germline V gene encodes CDR1 LNHDA and CDR2 SQIVND (reference sequence). The CDR3 is 13 amino acids. The CDR3 reads CASSTQENTEAFF. Here the CDR3 DNA reads TGTGCCAGTAGTACACAGGAGAACACTGAAGCTTTCTTT. Full variable domain (rest looked up from reference TRBV19 and TRBJ1-1): DGGITQSPKYLFRKEGQNVTLSCEQNLNHDAMYWYRQDPGQGLRLIYYSQIVNDFQKGDIAEGYSVSREKKESFPLTVTSAQKNPTAFYLCASSTQENTEAFFGQGTRLTVV.

DNA for the CDR3: TGTGCCAGCAGCCAACCTACGGACAGCCCTACCTACGAGCAGTACTTC. Translating it yields CASSQPTDSPTYEQYF. The chain combines TRBV7-9 with TRBJ2-7; D possibly corresponds to TRBD1 (6 bases). The CDR3 runs 16 residues. V shed 5 bases and J shed 2 bases, with 19 bases lying between them. In germline, CDR1 is SEHNR, CDR2 FQNEAQ (reference sequence).

This chain connects TRBV9 to TRBJ1-2; TRBD1 aligns across 11 bases. The CDR3 is 17 residues long. The V gene's germline CDR1 is SGDLS and CDR2 YYNGEE. V shed 4 bases, J shed 1 base, and the junction held 9 bases outside the gene matches. The CDR3 DNA is TGTGCCAGCAGCTCTTCGGGACAGGGGGATTTTAACTATGGCTACACCTTC. The encoded protein is CASSSSGQGDFNYGYTF. Using reference TRBV9 and TRBJ1-2 for the parts outside the CDR3, the full variable domain is DSGVTQTPKHLITATGQRVTLRCSPRSGDLSVYWYQQSLDQGLQFLIQYYNGEERAKGNILERFSAQQFPDLHSELNLSSLELGDSALYFCASSSSGQGDFNYGYTFGSGTRLTVV.

The rearrangement uses TRBV20-1 and TRBJ2-7, with TRBD2 identical over 9 bases. Germline CDR1 and CDR2: DFQATT and SNEGSKA (reference sequence). The V gene end was trimmed by 3 bases and the J gene end by 4 bases; junction bases not matched to a gene: 4. The CDR3 extends over 13 amino acids. The CDR3 protein is CSASLAGPYEQYF. CDR3 DNA sequence: TGCAGTGCTAGTCTAGCGGGACCGTACGAGCAGTACTTC.

This rearrangement joins TRBV27 to TRBJ2-1; D is perhaps TRBD1 (7 bases). Deletions cut 4 bases from V and 4 bases from J, with 17 bases between. The CDR3 totals 16 residues. The germline V gene encodes CDR1 MNHEY and CDR2 SMNVEV (reference sequence). The CDR3 loop is CASSSAGQLFYNEQFF. Written as DNA, the CDR3 is TGTGCCAGCAGTTCCGCGGGACAGCTCTTTTACAATGAGCAGTTCTTC.

The genes are TRBV27 and TRBJ1-6, with 8 bases aligning to TRBD1. The germline V gene has CDR1 MNHEY and CDR2 SMNVEV (reference sequence). After removal of 7 bases from V and 0 bases from J, the junction contained 5 bases not matched to a gene. The CDR3 has 16 residues. The CDR3 sequence is CASKNDRGSYNSPLHF. The CDR3 nucleotides are TGTGCCAGCAAAAATGACAGGGGCTCCTATAATTCACCCCTCCACTTT.

The rearrangement joins TRBV14 to TRBJ2-7, with D possibly being TRBD1 (6 bases). CDR1 and CDR2 (germline): SGHDN, FVKESK. The CDR3 consists of 15 residues. Trimming removed 5 bases at V and 1 base at J, with 15 bases between. CDR3 sequence: CASSSDSVRSYEQYF. Here the CDR3 DNA reads TGTGCCAGCAGCTCGGACAGCGTTCGATCCTACGAGCAGTACTTC.

The chain has TRBV30 and TRBJ1-2; no clear D gene. V was shortened by 4 bases and J by 8 bases, with 11 bases between the two germline ends. The CDR3 totals 11 residues. The germline gives CDR1 GTSNPN, CDR2 SVGIG (reference sequence). The CDR3 reads CAWTRGIGYTF. Here the CDR3 DNA reads TGTGCCTGGACCCGAGGAATCGGCTACACCTTC.

The chain is built from TRBV11-2 and TRBJ2-7; tentatively, D is TRBD1 (5 bases). Trimming cost V 1 base and J 0 bases, with 7 bases left between them. CDR1 and CDR2 (germline): SGHAT, FQNNGV. The CDR3 totals 14 residues. CDR3 sequence (DNA): TGTGCCAGCAGCTTAGGACAGAGCTCCTACGAGCAGTACTTC. Protein sequence: CASSLGQSSYEQYF.

The chain carries TRBV27 and TRBJ1-1; D unresolved. CDR3 length equals 15 residues. Germline V gene lookup returns CDR1 MNHEY and CDR2 SMNVEV (reference sequence). V was clipped by 2 bases and J by 4 bases, with 14 bases between them. Written as DNA, the CDR3 is TGTGCCAGCAGTTTAAGTTTTTATCGTAGCACTGAAGCTTTCTTT. It encodes CASSLSFYRSTEAFF.

The chain recombines TRBV6-2 or TRBV6-3 with TRBJ1-2; D possibly corresponds to TRBD1 (5 bases). Germline CDR1 MNHEY, CDR2 SVGEGT. The V gene lost 4 bases and the J gene lost 5 bases, with 17 bases spanning the gap. This CDR3 spans 15 amino acids. The CDR3 spells CASSSFPTDRYGYTF. DNA for the CDR3: TGTGCCAGCAGTTCCTTCCCGACAGACCGTTATGGCTACACCTTC.

This chain links TRBV6-1 with TRBJ1-1; D gene uncertain. The germline CDR1 and CDR2 sequences are MNHNS and SASEGT. The CDR3 contains 16 residues. Trimming stripped 3 bases from V and 0 bases from J, with 14 bases between. The CDR3 loop is CASSDPNRRMNTEAFF. The CDR3 coding sequence is TGTGCCAGCAGTGACCCCAACAGACGTATGAACACTGAAGCTTTCTTT.

The chain is built from TRBV5-1 and TRBJ2-7; D may be TRBD2 (6 bases). The CDR3 loop spans 11 amino acids. The V and J ends lost 10 bases and 5 bases respectively, with 13 bases between them. The germline V gene encodes CDR1 SGHRS and CDR2 YFSETQ. The CDR3 DNA reads as TGCGCCTCGACTAGAGCCCACGAGCAGTACTTC. This codes for CASTRAHEQYF.

The chain links TRBV24-1 to TRBJ2-1; 10 positions match TRBD1. This CDR3 contains 19 residues. The J segment lost 9 bases and the V segment lost 4 bases, leaving 20 bases of the junction unmatched. Germline V CDR1 and CDR2: KGHDR, SFDVKD. CDR3 amino acids: CATSDPGQGLFSTLGEQFF. CDR3 coding DNA: TGTGCCACCAGTGACCCGGGACAGGGGCTCTTTTCTACGTTGGGTGAGCAGTTCTTC.

The V gene is TRBV4-3, the J gene TRBJ2-7; D remains ambiguous. CDR3 length: 14 residues. CDR1 is LGHNA and CDR2 is YSLEER in the germline V gene. Trimming stripped 2 bases from V and 0 bases from J, with 8 bases between. CDR3 region: CASSQNSFSYEQYF. CDR3 nucleotide sequence: TGCGCCAGCAGCCAAAATAGCTTCTCCTACGAGCAGTACTTC.

J is TRBJ1-1 and V is TRBV2; D unresolved. In germline, CDR1 is SNHLY, CDR2 FYNNEI. Trimming pared 3 bases from V and 5 bases from J, leaving 10 bases between. The CDR3 spans 13 residues. The CDR3 loop is CASSEQSGTEAFF. CDR3 in DNA: TGTGCCAGCAGTGAGCAGTCGGGGACTGAAGCTTTCTTT.

The rearrangement joins TRBV7-9 to TRBJ2-7; 9 nucleotides align to TRBD2. Germline V gives CDR1 SEHNR, CDR2 FQNEAQ (reference sequence). This CDR3 is built from 14 residues. V lost 7 bases and J lost 3; bases outside the gene matches: 7. CDR3 region: CASNPTSGRYEQYF. The CDR3 DNA is TGTGCCAGCAACCCGACTAGCGGACGCTACGAGCAGTACTTC.

The chain carries TRBV7-9 and TRBJ2-7, with 7 bases matching TRBD1. V lost 5 bases and J lost 5; bases outside the gene matches: 6. Germline V gives CDR1 SEHNR, CDR2 FQNEAQ (reference sequence). The CDR3 runs to 13 residues. CDR3 in amino acids: CASSRQGYDEQYF. CDR3 coding DNA: TGTGCCAGCAGCCGACAGGGCTACGACGAGCAGTACTTC.